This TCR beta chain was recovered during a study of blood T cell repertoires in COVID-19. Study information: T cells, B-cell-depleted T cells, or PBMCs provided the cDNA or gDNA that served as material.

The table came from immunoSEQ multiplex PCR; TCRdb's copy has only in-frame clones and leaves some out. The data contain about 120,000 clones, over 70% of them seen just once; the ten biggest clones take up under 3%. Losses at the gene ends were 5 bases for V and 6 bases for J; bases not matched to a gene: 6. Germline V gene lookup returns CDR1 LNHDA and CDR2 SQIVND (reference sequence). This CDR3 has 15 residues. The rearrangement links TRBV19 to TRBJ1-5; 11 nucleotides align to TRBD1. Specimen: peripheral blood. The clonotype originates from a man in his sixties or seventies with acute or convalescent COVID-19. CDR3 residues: CASSAWDRGVQPQHF. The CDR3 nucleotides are TGTGCCAGTAGTGCATGGGACAGGGGGGTTCAGCCCCAGCATTTT.